The rows below give T cell receptor beta chains drawn from one sample of a study of early T cells in non-severe SARS-CoV-2 infection. Via MiXCR, TCRdb re-called the 5' RACE reads, giving one row per CDR3 protein. The repertoire holds about 50,000 distinct CDR3 sequences, with under 7% as singletons. The starting material was whole blood, obtained at baseline. The source of these receptors is an adult who was a healthcare worker with PCR-confirmed SARS-CoV-2 infection or an uninfected control (not recorded which). CDR3s include the opening cysteine and the closing phenylalanine or tryptophan. The D gene is left open where the match is weak. Clone size is given for some rows only: seen once, a few or many times, or a class if the clone is expanded.

abundance,d_gene,v_gene,j_gene,CDR3aa,CDR3nt
many,TRBD2,TRBV5-4,TRBJ2-3,CASSLERGGSTDTQYF,TGTGCCAGCAGCTTGGAACGGGGGGGCTCCACAGATACGCAGTATTTT
many,-,TRBV20-1,TRBJ2-1,CSAARSDGRNNEQFF,TGCAGTGCTGCAAGATCTGACGGAAGAAACAATGAGCAGTTCTTC
-,-,TRBV12-3/TRBV12-4,TRBJ2-1,CASTPGDEQFF,TGTGCCAGCACCCCCGGGGATGAGCAGTTCTTC
-,-,TRBV7-2,TRBJ2-5,CASSPPPGRTQYF,TGTGCCAGCAGCCCCCCCCCCGGTAGGACCCAGTACTTC
many,-,TRBV7-9,TRBJ1-1,CASSKMNTEAFF,TGTGCCAGCAGCAAGATGAACACTGAAGCTTTCTTT
many,-,TRBV5-1,TRBJ2-1,CASSPPGAIEQFF,TGCGCCAGCAGCCCACCCGGAGCCATAGAGCAGTTCTTC
many,-,TRBV23-1,TRBJ1-2,CASSQSRVTDRNYGYTF,TGCGCCAGCAGTCAATCGAGGGTCACAGACCGAAACTATGGCTACACCTTC
many,-,TRBV28,TRBJ1-5,CASSLYGPGQPQHF,TGTGCCAGCAGTTTATACGGACCCGGTCAGCCCCAGCATTTT
many,-,TRBV6-5,TRBJ1-3,CASSFEGSPSSGNTIYF,TGTGCCAGCAGTTTCGAGGGATCCCCAAGCTCTGGAAACACCATATATTTT
many,-,TRBV6-1,TRBJ1-1,CASSEAGNTEAFF,TGTGCCAGCAGTGAAGCGGGGAACACTGAAGCTTTCTTT
-,-,TRBV20-1,TRBJ2-3,CSARVSGGTDTQYF,TGCAGTGCTAGAGTTTCGGGGGGCACAGATACGCAGTATTTT
few,-,TRBV6-1,TRBJ2-2,CASSVTTQAGELFF,TGTGCCAGCAGTGTTACGACGCAGGCTGGGGAGCTGTTTTTT
-,-,TRBV7-9,TRBJ1-2,CASSRAGTFYNYGYTF,TGTGCCAGCAGCCGTGCCGGGACATTCTATAACTATGGCTACACCTTC
-,TRBD2,TRBV10-2,TRBJ2-2,CASNRGEVTGELFF,TGCGCCAGCAATCGGGGGGAAGTCACCGGGGAGCTGTTTTTT
many,-,TRBV4-3,TRBJ2-7,CASSHRDGPYEQYF,TGCGCCAGCAGCCACCGGGACGGCCCCTACGAGCAGTACTTC
many,-,TRBV28,TRBJ2-7,CASSLFRGSYEQYF,TGTGCCAGCAGTTTATTTCGGGGAAGCTACGAGCAGTACTTC
many,-,TRBV20-1,TRBJ1-5,CSAKKDSNNQPQHF,TGCAGTGCTAAGAAGGACAGCAACAATCAGCCCCAGCATTTT
-,-,TRBV12-3/TRBV12-4,TRBJ2-3,CASSAEGLAPDTQYF,TGTGCCAGCAGCGCGGAGGGGCTCGCACCAGATACGCAGTATTTT
few,TRBD1,TRBV18,TRBJ2-7,CASSPQAGTGIYEQYF,TGTGCCAGCTCACCACAGGCGGGGACAGGGATATACGAGCAGTACTTC
few,TRBD2,TRBV6-5,TRBJ2-3,CASSYAPGTSGVPSTDTQYF,TGTGCCAGCAGTTATGCCCCCGGGACTAGCGGGGTTCCTAGCACAGATACGCAGTATTTT
many,-,TRBV3-1,TRBJ1-2,CASSPTYLSEYGYTF,TGTGCCAGCAGCCCAACTTATCTAAGCGAGTATGGCTACACCTTC
many,-,TRBV20-1,TRBJ2-2,CSARLPSGGDTGELFF,TGCAGTGCTAGGCTCCCCTCCGGGGGCGACACCGGGGAGCTGTTTTTT